The 32 T cell receptor beta chains below come from one sample, sequenced in a study of monozygotic twins with inflammatory bowel disease (dated by TCRdb to the late 2010s). The library was generated by 5' RACE. Sequencing instrument: Illumina HiSeq 2500. With the reads reprocessed by TCRdb, a single entry stands for each CDR3 protein sequence and no DNA is reported. The sample table records just under 45,000 distinct CDR3 sequences. 5.3% of the sample is taken by the ten largest. Sequencing was performed on blood. The source is a human donor with ulcerative colitis or Crohn's disease, or a healthy co-twin of an affected twin (not recorded which).

The V call is TRBV2, the J call TRBJ2-3. CDR1 and CDR2 (germline): SNHLY, FYNNEI. CDR3 length equals 12 residues. The CDR3 loop reads CASSESWDTQYF. Full variable domain (remainder filled in from reference TRBV2 and TRBJ2-3): EPEVTQTPSHQVTQMGQEVILRCVPISNHLYFYWYRQILGQKVEFLVSFYNNEISEKSEIFDDQFSVERPDGSNFTLKIRSTKLEDSAMYFCASSESWDTQYFGPGTRLTVL.

The chain combines TRBV20-1 with TRBJ1-2. This CDR3 contains 13 residues. Germline lookup yields CDR1 DFQATT and CDR2 SNEGSKA (reference sequence). CDR3: CSARDMKAEGYTF.

V gene TRBV20-1 combines with J gene TRBJ2-1. Germline CDR1 reads DFQATT; CDR2 reads SNEGSKA (reference sequence). This CDR3 is 12 amino acids long. CDR3 sequence: CSASFEVGEQFF.

The chain is built from TRBV18 and TRBJ2-2; TCRdb's D call, TRBD1, is unchecked because there is no DNA. CDR3 length: 15 amino acids. The germline gives CDR1 KGHSH, CDR2 LQKENI. CDR3 sequence reads: CASSPTAGGIGELFF.

The rearrangement links TRBV5-6 to TRBJ2-5; TCRdb reports TRBD2, a call that lacks DNA to check it against. In germline, CDR1 is SGHDT, CDR2 YYEEEE. There are 18 residues in the CDR3. This CDR3 is CASSLILTSGGNQETQYF. Looking up the rest from reference TRBV5-6 and TRBJ2-5 gives the full variable domain: DAGVTQSPTHLIKTRGQQVTLRCSPKSGHDTVSWYQQALGQGPQFIFQYYEEEERQRGNFPDRFSGHQFPNYSSELNVNALLLGDSALYLCASSLILTSGGNQETQYFGPGTRLLVL.

The rearrangement uses TRBV30 and TRBJ1-1; the D call from TCRdb, TRBD1, cannot be confirmed without DNA. Per the germline V gene, CDR1 is GTSNPN and CDR2 is SVGIG (reference sequence). The CDR3 sequence is 14 residues long. The CDR3 region is CAWKGDSMNTEAFF.

The chain recombines TRBV30 with TRBJ2-3; with no DNA, the TCRdb D assignment of TRBD2 cannot be verified. The germline V gene encodes CDR1 GTSNPN and CDR2 SVGIG (reference sequence). This CDR3 region has 13 residues. This CDR3 is CAWRLAGPDTQYF.

This chain's CDR3 is CASSYSGQGNEKLFF. This chain links TRBV6-5 with TRBJ1-4; TCRdb's D gene call, TRBD1, goes unchecked for lack of DNA. The CDR3 spans 15 residues. Per germline, CDR1 MNHEY and CDR2 SVGAGI.

The chain employs TRBV5-1 and TRBJ2-1; TCRdb's D call, TRBD1, is unchecked because there is no DNA. The CDR3 is made up of 15 amino acids. From germline, CDR1 is SGHRS and CDR2 YFSETQ. CDR3 sequence reads: CASSLSPQKGNEQFF.

This chain connects TRBV5-1 to TRBJ2-1; the TCRdb D gene call, TRBD2, has no DNA to confirm it. Germline V lookup: CDR1 SGHRS, CDR2 YFSETQ. This CDR3 comprises 19 residues. CDR3 residues: CASSWGLAGVGGSYNEQFF.

The chain carries TRBV7-2 and TRBJ2-6; TCRdb indicates TRBD2, and absent DNA this call remains unverified. CDR3 length: 17 amino acids. Germline V gives CDR1 SGHTA, CDR2 FQGNSA. The CDR3 loop reads CASSLPGRASGANVLTF.

CDR3 in amino acids: CAISEEGGNQPQHF. The rearrangement links TRBV10-3 to TRBJ1-5; TCRdb returns TRBD1, unconfirmable since there is no DNA. There are 14 residues in the CDR3. Per germline, CDR1 ENHRY and CDR2 SYGVKD.

The genes are TRBV5-1 and TRBJ2-3; TCRdb picks TRBD1, but there is no DNA to check that call. Germline V gene sequence: CDR1 SGHRS, CDR2 YFSETQ. This CDR3 is 14 amino acids long. This CDR3 reads CASSLEGPTDTQYF.

The rearrangement joins TRBV20-1 to TRBJ2-5. Germline values: CDR1 DFQATT, CDR2 SNEGSKA (reference sequence). The CDR3 runs to 14 residues. CDR3 sequence: CSAKLTLSQETQYF.

The CDR3 here is CASSPKGGSDTEAFF. The chain links TRBV11-3 to TRBJ1-1. The CDR3 spans 15 residues. The V gene's germline CDR1 is SGHNT and CDR2 YENEEA.

This sequence joins TRBV2 and TRBJ2-4; without DNA, the TCRdb call of TRBD1 cannot be checked. CDR1 and CDR2 from the germline V gene are SNHLY and FYNNEI. The CDR3 loop spans 17 amino acids. The CDR3 loop reads CASSRTVGPQGLNIQYF.

The chain couples TRBV7-2 to TRBJ2-7; TCRdb's assignment of TRBD1 cannot be checked, as there is no DNA. Germline V CDR1 and CDR2: SGHTA, FQGNSA. The CDR3 length is 14 residues. CDR3 loop: CASSLNRGGYEQYF.

The chain has TRBV20-1 and TRBJ2-3; TCRdb's D gene call, TRBD2, goes unchecked for lack of DNA. CDR1 DFQATT and CDR2 SNEGSKA come from the germline V gene (reference sequence). The CDR3 has 14 amino acids. The CDR3 is CSAPIAGRTDTQYF.

The chain joins TRBV3-1 to TRBJ2-5. Germline V gene lookup returns CDR1 LGHDT and CDR2 YNNKEL (reference sequence). The CDR3 covers 12 residues. The CDR3 is CASSQDSRTQYF.

The V gene is TRBV19, the J gene TRBJ2-1; without DNA, the TCRdb call of TRBD1 cannot be checked. In germline, CDR1 is LNHDA, CDR2 SQIVND (reference sequence). CDR3 length equals 13 residues. The CDR3 spells CASSPVSLNEQFF. Full variable domain (remainder filled in from reference TRBV19 and TRBJ2-1): DGGITQSPKYLFRKEGQNVTLSCEQNLNHDAMYWYRQDPGQGLRLIYYSQIVNDFQKGDIAEGYSVSREKKESFPLTVTSAQKNPTAFYLCASSPVSLNEQFFGPGTRLTVL.

The chain uses TRBV5-1 and TRBJ2-7. Germline assignment: CDR1 SGHRS and CDR2 YFSETQ. The CDR3 is 13 amino acids. The CDR3 is CASSFTSTYEQYF.

The CDR3: CASSWANGGTEAFF. V and J are TRBV28 and TRBJ1-1. This CDR3 has 14 residues. Germline V gene lookup returns CDR1 MDHEN and CDR2 SYDVKM.

The chain recombines TRBV5-1 with TRBJ2-7; TCRdb picks TRBD2, but there is no DNA to check that call. CDR3 length equals 16 residues. The germline V gene encodes CDR1 SGHRS and CDR2 YFSETQ. CDR3: CASSLAGPDYSYEQYF.

The chain is built from TRBV5-4 and TRBJ2-3; the TRBD2 assignment by TCRdb is unverifiable without DNA. CDR1 is SGHNT and CDR2 is YYREEE in the germline V gene (reference sequence). CDR3 length: 17 amino acids. This CDR3 reads CASSRTSGRPHSDTQYF.

The genes are TRBV7-8 and TRBJ1-5. Looked up from germline, CDR1 is SGHVS and CDR2 is FQNEAQ. The CDR3 has 15 residues. CDR3 sequence reads: CASSLSRSSNQPQHF.

J is TRBJ2-1 and V is TRBV9; TCRdb calls TRBD1, which cannot be checked without DNA. The CDR3 spans 15 residues. The germline CDR1 and CDR2 sequences are SGDLS and YYNGEE. CDR3 region: CASSLQEIPYNEQFF.

This CDR3 reads CASSSTTGMHYGYTF. The V gene is TRBV4-1, the J gene TRBJ1-2; TCRdb lists TRBD1, though no DNA is available to test this call. This CDR3 has 15 amino acids. Germline V gene lookup returns CDR1 MGHRA and CDR2 YSYEKL.

The chain has TRBV20-1 and TRBJ2-1; the D gene TCRdb calls, TRBD1, cannot be checked with no DNA. The CDR3 consists of 15 residues. Germline-derived CDR1 and CDR2 are DFQATT and SNEGSKA (reference sequence). The CDR3 is CSARPGGAWVGSEFF.

The rearrangement links TRBV9 to TRBJ2-5; TCRdb selects TRBD2, and the lack of DNA leaves this call unchecked. This CDR3 has 15 residues. Germline lookup yields CDR1 SGDLS and CDR2 YYNGEE. The CDR3 region is CASSPAAGGPKTQYF.

The chain combines TRBV28 with TRBJ1-5; with no DNA, the TCRdb D assignment of TRBD1 cannot be verified. CDR1 and CDR2 from the germline V gene are MDHEN and SYDVKM. This CDR3 contains 15 residues. The CDR3 region is CASSFQGGNYQPQHF.

This chain uses TRBV5-1 with TRBJ1-1; the D call from TCRdb, TRBD1, cannot be confirmed without DNA. Germline V gene lookup returns CDR1 SGHRS and CDR2 YFSETQ. There are 16 residues in the CDR3. CDR3 in amino acids: CASSLGGTAMNTEAFF.

The rearrangement links TRBV20-1 to TRBJ2-1. The CDR3 totals 15 residues. The V gene's germline CDR1 is DFQATT and CDR2 SNEGSKA (reference sequence). CDR3 residues: CSASPLKNIYNEQFF.